Listed below are T cell receptor beta chains from one sample, sequenced in a study of T cells after yellow fever vaccination. TCRdb ran MiXCR on the 5' RACE reads and lists one entry per CDR3 protein. The data contain 150,000 to 200,000 distinct CDR3 sequences, roughly 9.6% of them seen just once; the ten biggest clones take up 36%. The specimen was CD8+ T cells sorted from PBMCs, collected 15 days after the yellow fever booster vaccination. These receptors came from a man aged 18 to 30 who received the YFV17D yellow fever vaccine. The CDR3 runs from the conserved cysteine through the conserved F or W. The order of the fields is V gene, clone size, J gene, CDR3 protein. The size field is filled for only some rows; it gives once, few, many or a size class.

v_gene: TRBV4-3; abundance: NA; j_gene: TRBJ2-2; CDR3aa: CASSHHDRVNTGELFF
v_gene: TRBV12-3/TRBV12-4; abundance: few; j_gene: TRBJ2-1; CDR3aa: CASSPPRDEQFF
v_gene: TRBV29-1; abundance: many; j_gene: TRBJ2-5; CDR3aa: CSVEAGVQETQYF
v_gene: TRBV20-1; abundance: few; j_gene: TRBJ2-3; CDR3aa: CSASWLAVRSSTDTQYF
v_gene: TRBV12-3/TRBV12-4; abundance: few; j_gene: TRBJ1-4; CDR3aa: CASTYSGEKLFF
v_gene: TRBV4-1; abundance: many; j_gene: TRBJ2-7; CDR3aa: CASSQVRIIRLGSRAWEQYF
v_gene: TRBV4-1; abundance: NA; j_gene: TRBJ2-5; CDR3aa: CASSQGTGGAIETQYF
v_gene: TRBV7-9; abundance: NA; j_gene: TRBJ1-2; CDR3aa: CASSWSGQGSYGYTF
v_gene: TRBV27; abundance: few; j_gene: TRBJ2-1; CDR3aa: CASSLIGGAVVHEQFF
v_gene: TRBV12-3/TRBV12-4; abundance: few; j_gene: TRBJ1-4; CDR3aa: CASSLAGRNEKLFF
v_gene: TRBV5-1; abundance: many; j_gene: TRBJ1-1; CDR3aa: CASSLRTDMNTEAFF
v_gene: TRBV4-1; abundance: many; j_gene: TRBJ2-2; CDR3aa: CASSHPSGGDTGELFF
v_gene: TRBV7-9; abundance: many; j_gene: TRBJ2-1; CDR3aa: CASRLQGAGEQFF
v_gene: TRBV7-6; abundance: NA; j_gene: TRBJ2-5; CDR3aa: CASSRAETQYF